The 6 T cell receptor beta chains below come from one sample, sequenced in a study of blood T cell repertoires in COVID-19. Clones were sequenced by immunoSEQ multiplex PCR, and TCRdb holds only the in-frame ones, with some missing. This sample has roughly 220,000 clones, with 84% found just once. Material: peripheral blood. These receptors all stem from a man aged 25-45 years with active or convalescent COVID-19.

The chain couples TRBV30 to TRBJ1-2, with 7 bases lining up with TRBD1. The junction had 10 bases not matched to a gene; V was cut back by 4 bases and J by 8 bases. Germline values: CDR1 GTSNPN, CDR2 SVGIG (reference sequence). The CDR3 spans 13 residues. The chain's CDR3 is CAWTVLTTGGYTF. The CDR3 region has the DNA TGTGCCTGGACGGTTTTGACGACAGGGGGCTACACCTTC.

This clone was seen only once. The V call is TRBV6-1, the J call TRBJ2-6, with D uncertain. Germline V gives CDR1 MNHNS, CDR2 SASEGT. The CDR3 is 15 amino acids. Trimming cost V 5 bases and J 0 bases, with 8 bases left between them. CDR3 sequence reads: CASSFYYSGANVLTF. Here the CDR3 DNA reads TGTGCCAGCAGTTTCTACTACTCTGGGGCCAACGTCCTGACTTTC.

The chain couples TRBV3-1 (or the pseudogene TRBV3-2) to TRBJ2-6; 12 nucleotides line up with TRBD2. There are 19 residues in the CDR3. V was clipped by 0 bases and J by 1 base; unmatched bases: 4. CDR1 is LGHDT and CDR2 is YNNKEL in the germline V gene (reference sequence). The CDR3 protein is CASSQDGLAGPSGANVLTF. The CDR3 DNA is TGTGCCAGCAGCCAAGATGGACTAGCGGGACCATCTGGGGCCAACGTCCTGACTTTC.

This sequence joins TRBV6-1 and TRBJ2-7; TRBD2 matches 10 bases. Per the germline V gene, CDR1 is MNHNS and CDR2 is SASEGT. After removal of 2 bases from V and 3 bases from J, the junction contained 10 bases not matched to a gene. The CDR3 totals 17 residues. CDR3 sequence: CASSESSSGRAIYEQYF. The CDR3 coding sequence is TGTGCCAGCAGTGAATCATCCAGCGGGAGGGCCATCTACGAGCAGTACTTC.

This clone was picked up one time. This chain joins TRBV2 and TRBJ1-2, with 8 bases matching TRBD1. Germline V gene sequence: CDR1 SNHLY, CDR2 FYNNEI. The V and J ends lost 10 bases and 0 bases, in that order; junction bases with no gene match: 10. CDR3 length equals 15 residues. CDR3 residues: CANRPGQEPNYGYTF. Written as DNA, the CDR3 is TGTGCCAACCGACCGGGACAGGAACCTAACTATGGCTACACCTTC.

V is TRBV30 and J is TRBJ1-1; tentatively, D is TRBD1 (6 bases). Germline V CDR1 and CDR2: GTSNPN, SVGIG (reference sequence). Trimming removed 3 bases from V and 5 bases from J, with 13 bases in between. The CDR3 covers 13 residues. DNA of the CDR3: TGTGCCTGGAGCCAGGGGTTGAGGACTGAAGCTTTCTTT. It yields the protein CAWSQGLRTEAFF.